A selection of T cell receptor beta chains follows, all from one sample in a study of cytomegalovirus exposure and HLA in healthy donors. Repertoires were generated with immunoSEQ multiplex PCR, while TCRdb's copy carries only in-frame clones and drops some. Among about 130,000 clones, 84% were seen once, and the ten largest hold less than 3.5%. Sequencing used PBMCs. Receptors originate from a man in his forties or fifties in good health and CMV-seronegative. CDR3s include the opening cysteine and the closing phenylalanine or tryptophan. A D gene is named only where the DNA matches it firmly. The size of a clone is reported for some rows only, either as once, few or many, or as a class for expanded clones.

DNA	CDR3	J	V	D	size
TGTGCCAGCAGTTGGGGGGGGACAGGGAGCACAGATACGCAGTATTTT	CASSWGGTGSTDTQYF	TRBJ2-3	TRBV9	TRBD1	.
TGTGCCAGCAGATCCCGCCGAGGGTTCTACGAGCAGTACTTC	CASRSRRGFYEQYF	TRBJ2-7	TRBV5-8	.	.
TGCGCCAGCAGCCAAGCTTCCCCTCTAGCGGGGGTCTCCTACGAGCAGTACTTC	CASSQASPLAGVSYEQYF	TRBJ2-7	TRBV4-3	TRBD2	.
TGTGCCAGCACCCCGGGGAGGGACAGGGTCTACGAGCAGTACTTC	CASTPGRDRVYEQYF	TRBJ2-7	TRBV6-6	TRBD1	.
TGTGCCAGCTCAACTCCGGGACAGAGAGGAAACACCATATATTTT	CASSTPGQRGNTIYF	TRBJ1-3	TRBV18	TRBD1	.
TGTGCCAGCAGGAGGGACATCAATCAGCCCCAGCATTTT	CASRRDINQPQHF	TRBJ1-5	TRBV6-5	.	.
TGTGCCAGAAGCGCGAATCCGGGACAGGGAGGTCAGCCCCAGCATTTT	CARSANPGQGGQPQHF	TRBJ1-5	TRBV5-3	TRBD1	.
TGTGCCTCCCAGATCCCGGGGAACACTGAAGCTTTCTTT	CASQIPGNTEAFF	TRBJ1-1	TRBV19	.	few
TGCGCCAGCAATCCACGGACAGGGGTCGTGGGGTATAGCAATCAGCCCCAGCATTTT	CASNPRTGVVGYSNQPQHF	TRBJ1-5	TRBV23-1	TRBD1	.
TGTGCCAGCAGCTTAGCAGGGTTCGACACCGGGGAGCTGTTTTTT	CASSLAGFDTGELFF	TRBJ2-2	TRBV7-3	.	.
TGTGCCAGCAGCCTCGGGACAAGCCTTCCCGGGGAGCTGTTTTTT	CASSLGTSLPGELFF	TRBJ2-2	TRBV7-2	.	.
TGTGCTAGCAGCCCCCCCGGGACAAGTTACAATGAGCAGTTCTTC	CASSPPGTSYNEQFF	TRBJ2-1	TRBV7-7	.	few
TGTGCCAGCAGTGAGAGGTGGCAGAACACTGAAGCTTTCTTT	CASSERWQNTEAFF	TRBJ1-1	TRBV6-1	.	.
TGTGCCAGCAGCCCACTAGCTTCCCTAAGTTACAATGAGCAGTTCTTC	CASSPLASLSYNEQFF	TRBJ2-1	TRBV5-6	.	.
TGCGCCAGCAGCCTCCCATTCAGGGGTATGGATGGCTACACCTTC	CASSLPFRGMDGYTF	TRBJ1-2	TRBV5-1	.	.
TGCGCCAGCAGGACCACGAGGAATAGCAATCAGCCCCAGCATTTT	CASRTTRNSNQPQHF	TRBJ1-5	TRBV10-1	.	.
TGCGCCAGCAGCTGGGGGACAGGGATGGGGAAACTGTTTTTT	CASSWGTGMGKLFF	TRBJ1-4	TRBV5-1	TRBD1	once
TGTGCCAGCAACCTCAGAGGACTAGCGGGGGGAAACCAGTACTTC	CASNLRGLAGGNQYF	TRBJ2-5	TRBV6-6	TRBD2	.
TGCGCCAGCAGCTTGGGAGACAGGGGGCTGGCAGGTGGCTACACCTTC	CASSLGDRGLAGGYTF	TRBJ1-2	TRBV5-1	TRBD1	.
TGTGCCATCAGTGAGTCGGAAGGGGACACTGAAGCTTTCTTT	CAISESEGDTEAFF	TRBJ1-1	TRBV10-3	.	.
TGTGCCAGCAGTCCGCAGGGGCCGAACACTGAAGCTTTCTTT	CASSPQGPNTEAFF	TRBJ1-1	TRBV6-1	.	few
TGCGCCAGCAGCCATTTCAGGGAGGGATTGTTAACTTTCTTT	CASSHFREGLLTFF	TRBJ1-1	TRBV4-1	.	.
TGTGCCAGCAGCTTCAATCGGGGCAATCAGCCCCAGCATTTT	CASSFNRGNQPQHF	TRBJ1-5	TRBV7-2	.	.
TGTGCCAGCAGCCAAGCTACAGGGTTGGACTATGGCTACACCTTC	CASSQATGLDYGYTF	TRBJ1-2	TRBV14	.	once
TGTGCCACCAGCAGAGGCCCTGGAGGCCCCCTCGGTACGCAGTATTTT	CATSRGPGGPLGTQYF	TRBJ2-3	TRBV15	.	.
TGTGCCAGCAGCCCCTGGACTAGCGGGGGGGGATTTGAGACCCAGTACTTC	CASSPWTSGGGFETQYF	TRBJ2-5	TRBV7-8	TRBD2	few
TGCGCCAGCAGCCAAGATGGACTAGCGGGGAGCACAGATACGCAGTATTTT	CASSQDGLAGSTDTQYF	TRBJ2-3	TRBV4-3	TRBD2	once
TGCAGCGTTGAAGTAGAGCCCCTCGGAGAGACCCAGTACTTC	CSVEVEPLGETQYF	TRBJ2-5	TRBV29-1	.	.
TGTGCCAGCAGCGCCTTACAGGGGACAACCAACGTCCTGACTTTC	CASSALQGTTNVLTF	TRBJ2-6	TRBV7-9	TRBD1	.
TGTGCCAGCAGGGGGGGGTTCCATAACTATGGCTACACCTTC	CASRGGFHNYGYTF	TRBJ1-2	TRBV6-1	.	.
TGTGCCAGCAGCCCGCGGGACGGTAGCACAGATACGCAGTATTTT	CASSPRDGSTDTQYF	TRBJ2-3	TRBV7-9	.	.
TGTGCCAGCAGCTTGGACGGGGGGAACTATGGCTACACCTTC	CASSLDGGNYGYTF	TRBJ1-2	TRBV5-8	.	.
TGTGCCAGTAGCCAGGGGGCCTGGAGCTCTGGGGCCAACGTCCTGACTTTC	CASSQGAWSSGANVLTF	TRBJ2-6	TRBV19	TRBD1	.
TGTGCCAGCCGCGGACAGGACCTTCAGCCCCAGCATTTT	CASRGQDLQPQHF	TRBJ1-5	TRBV19	TRBD1	.
TGCGCCAGCAGCCCGCCGGGGGGTCGCCACGAGCAGTACTTC	CASSPPGGRHEQYF	TRBJ2-7	TRBV5-1	TRBD2	.
TGTGCCAGCAGTGCGGGCAGGGGCTATGGCTACACCTTC	CASSAGRGYGYTF	TRBJ1-2	TRBV2	.	few
TGTGCCAGCAGTCTAGTTACGTTGTGGAACACTGAAGCTTTCTTT	CASSLVTLWNTEAFF	TRBJ1-1	TRBV6-6	.	.
TGTGCCAGCAGTAAAACCGGGACAGGGCTCACTGAAGCTTTCTTT	CASSKTGTGLTEAFF	TRBJ1-1	TRBV6-5	TRBD1	.
TGTGCCAGCAGGCTTGGAGCGGAACCAGATACGCAGTATTTT	CASRLGAEPDTQYF	TRBJ2-3	TRBV6-1	.	.
TGTGCCAGCAGTTACCACAGGGTTAATGAAAAACTGTTTTTT	CASSYHRVNEKLFF	TRBJ1-4	TRBV6-5	.	.
TGTGCCAGCAAGCTCATGGCGGGACAGGGGTTTCGGGATGAGCAGTTCTTC	CASKLMAGQGFRDEQFF	TRBJ2-1	TRBV27	TRBD1	.
TGTGCCAGCAGCCAAGACCCGTTGGGACTGGACCAAGAGACCCAGTACTTC	CASSQDPLGLDQETQYF	TRBJ2-5	TRBV4-2	.	few
TGTGCCTGGAGGGACGGGGTAAGGGTCAAAAACATTCAGTACTTC	CAWRDGVRVKNIQYF	TRBJ2-4	TRBV30	.	.
TGCGCCAGCAGCCAAGGGGTGAGGACAGGGGGCCACTACGAGCAGTACTTC	CASSQGVRTGGHYEQYF	TRBJ2-7	TRBV4-1	TRBD1	.
TGCGCCAGCAGCTCACAGGGGGAAATAGGTTCACCCCTCCACTTT	CASSSQGEIGSPLHF	TRBJ1-6	TRBV5-1	TRBD1	.
TGCGCCAGCAGTGAGGTATTCAGTATCTATGGCTACACCTTC	CASSEVFSIYGYTF	TRBJ1-2	TRBV10-2	.	few
TGTGCCTGGAGTGTACTAGGGCCCGGAAAGAGGACCGGGGAGCTGTTTTTT	CAWSVLGPGKRTGELFF	TRBJ2-2	TRBV30	.	.
TGTGCCAGCAGCTTAGTTCCCGGCGGGGGGACCGGGGAGCTGTTTTTT	CASSLVPGGGTGELFF	TRBJ2-2	TRBV7-6	TRBD2	.
TGTGCCACCAGTCACGACAGGGGACACTACGAGCAGTACTTC	CATSHDRGHYEQYF	TRBJ2-7	TRBV15	TRBD1	few
TGTGCCAGCAGCTTAAGGCTAGCGGGGGGGCCACTGGGGCAAGAGACCCAGTACTTC	CASSLRLAGGPLGQETQYF	TRBJ2-5	TRBV11-2	TRBD2	.
TGTGCCAGCAGTTACTCGACAGGTGTTGATGAAGTTTTCTTT	CASSYSTGVDEVFF	TRBJ1-1	TRBV6-5	.	.
TGTGCCAGCAGCTTTCAGGGGGCAAACACTGAAGCTTTCTTT	CASSFQGANTEAFF	TRBJ1-1	TRBV7-9	TRBD1	.
TGTGCCAGCAGTTCCCCCGGGGGGGTCTACGAGCAGTACTTC	CASSSPGGVYEQYF	TRBJ2-7	TRBV7-2	TRBD2	.
TGCGCCAGCAGCCAAACAGCCAACACTGAAGCTTTCTTT	CASSQTANTEAFF	TRBJ1-1	TRBV4-1	.	few
TGTGCCAGCAGCCAAACTAGCGGGGGCCAATACGAGCAGTACTTC	CASSQTSGGQYEQYF	TRBJ2-7	TRBV4-2	TRBD2	.